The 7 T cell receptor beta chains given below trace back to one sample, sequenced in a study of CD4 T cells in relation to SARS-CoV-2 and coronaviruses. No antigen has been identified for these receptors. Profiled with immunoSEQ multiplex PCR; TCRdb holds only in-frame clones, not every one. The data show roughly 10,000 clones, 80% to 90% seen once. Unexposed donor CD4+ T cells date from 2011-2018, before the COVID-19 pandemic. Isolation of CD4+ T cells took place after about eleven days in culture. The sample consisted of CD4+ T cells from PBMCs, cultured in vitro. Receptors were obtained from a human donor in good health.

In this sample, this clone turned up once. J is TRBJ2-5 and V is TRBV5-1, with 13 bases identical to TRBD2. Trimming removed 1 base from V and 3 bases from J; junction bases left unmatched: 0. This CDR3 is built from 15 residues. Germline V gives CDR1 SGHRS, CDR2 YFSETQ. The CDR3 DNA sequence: TGCGCCAGCAGCTTGACTAGCGGGGGGGAAGAGACCCAGTACTTC. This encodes CASSLTSGGEETQYF.

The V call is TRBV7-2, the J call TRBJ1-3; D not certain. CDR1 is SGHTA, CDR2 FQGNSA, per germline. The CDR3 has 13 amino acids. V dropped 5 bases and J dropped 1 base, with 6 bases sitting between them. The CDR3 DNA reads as TGTGCCAGCAGCATGCGTTCTGGAAACACCATATATTTT. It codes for CASSMRSGNTIYF.

The CDR3 region is CAWQWGAGANVLTF. The CDR3 DNA reads TGTGCCTGGCAGTGGGGTGCTGGGGCCAACGTCCTGACTTTC. The chain links TRBV30 to TRBJ2-6, with D unresolved. The germline CDR1 and CDR2 sequences are GTSNPN and SVGIG (reference sequence). V lost 5 bases and J lost 2, with 10 bases in between. This CDR3 contains 14 residues. Looking up the rest from reference TRBV30 and TRBJ2-6 gives the full variable domain: SQTIHQWPATLVQPVGSPLSLECTVEGTSNPNLYWYRQAAGRGLQLLFYSVGIGQISSEVPQNLSASRPQDRQFILSSKKLLLSDSGFYLCAWQWGAGANVLTFGAGSRLTVL.

The CDR3 coding sequence is TGTGCCACCAGTCCGAACCCTCTAGCCAAAAACATTCAGTACTTC. It codes for CATSPNPLAKNIQYF. The V and J genes are TRBV24-1 and TRBJ2-4; D not certain. V was cut by 6 bases and J by 0 bases, with 11 bases left in between. The CDR3 has 15 residues. Germline V gene lookup returns CDR1 KGHDR and CDR2 SFDVKD.

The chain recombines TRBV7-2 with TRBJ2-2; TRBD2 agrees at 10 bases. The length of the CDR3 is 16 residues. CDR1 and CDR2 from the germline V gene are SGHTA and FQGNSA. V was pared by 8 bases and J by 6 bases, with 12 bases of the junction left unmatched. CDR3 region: CASRSFLAGAAGELFF. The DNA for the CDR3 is TGTGCCAGCCGCTCTTTCCTAGCGGGGGCCGCCGGGGAGCTGTTTTTT.

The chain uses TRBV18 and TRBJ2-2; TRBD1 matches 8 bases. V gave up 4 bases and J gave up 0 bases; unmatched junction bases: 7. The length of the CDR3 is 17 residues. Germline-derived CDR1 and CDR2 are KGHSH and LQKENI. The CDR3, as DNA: TGTGCCAGCTCACAAAGACAGGGGCCCTCGAACACCGGGGAGCTGTTTTTT. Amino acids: CASSQRQGPSNTGELFF.

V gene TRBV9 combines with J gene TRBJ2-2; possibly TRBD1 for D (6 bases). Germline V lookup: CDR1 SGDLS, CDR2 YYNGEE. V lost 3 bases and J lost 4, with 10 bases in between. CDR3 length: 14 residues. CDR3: CASSATGTTGELFF. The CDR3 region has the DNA TGTGCCAGCAGCGCAACAGGGACCACCGGGGAGCTGTTTTTT.